A selection of T cell receptor beta chains follows, all from one sample in a study of blood T cell repertoires in COVID-19. TCRdb's table, derived via immunoSEQ multiplex PCR, lists solely in-frame clones and lacks some. Seen here are 72,000 or so clones, about 85% observed once, and the top ten hold approximately 32%. The sequenced material came from peripheral blood. Receptor source: a woman over 75 with active or convalescent COVID-19. The CDR3 runs from the conserved cysteine through the conserved F or W. D genes are given only for firm matches. Expanded clones get a size class; other rows say once, few or many, or leave the size out.

abundance: .
v_gene: TRBV10-3
j_gene: TRBJ1-2
d_gene: .
CDR3aa: CAIRDTPGFNYGYTF
CDR3nt: TGTGCCATCAGGGACACTCCGGGCTTTAACTATGGCTACACCTTC

abundance: .
v_gene: TRBV7-7
j_gene: TRBJ2-3
d_gene: TRBD1
CDR3aa: CASSTGQTSTDTQYF
CDR3nt: TGTGCTAGCAGCACGGGACAGACTAGCACAGATACGCAGTATTTT

abundance: .
v_gene: TRBV6-1
j_gene: TRBJ2-5
d_gene: TRBD1
CDR3aa: CASSVDPGQGAGETQYF
CDR3nt: TGTGCCAGCAGTGTAGATCCGGGACAGGGGGCGGGGGAGACCCAGTACTTC

abundance: .
v_gene: TRBV3-1/TRBV3-2
j_gene: TRBJ1-1
d_gene: .
CDR3aa: CASSQDTHSLTEAFF
CDR3nt: TGTGCCAGCAGCCAAGATACTCACAGCCTCACTGAAGCTTTCTTT

abundance: .
v_gene: TRBV5-4
j_gene: TRBJ2-3
d_gene: .
CDR3aa: CASSLGIGASTDTQYF
CDR3nt: TGTGCCAGCAGCTTGGGGATCGGAGCTAGCACAGATACGCAGTATTTT

abundance: .
v_gene: TRBV3-1/TRBV3-2
j_gene: TRBJ1-1
d_gene: .
CDR3aa: CASSHLGRGRTEAFF
CDR3nt: TGTGCCAGCAGCCACCTGGGGAGGGGCCGGACTGAAGCTTTCTTT

abundance: .
v_gene: TRBV7-6
j_gene: TRBJ2-7
d_gene: .
CDR3aa: CASSGNWNRARVSEQYF
CDR3nt: TGTGCCAGCAGCGGGAATTGGAACAGGGCAAGGGTTAGCGAGCAGTACTTC

abundance: .
v_gene: TRBV6-6
j_gene: TRBJ2-5
d_gene: TRBD2
CDR3aa: CASSIGGATETQYF
CDR3nt: TGTGCCAGCAGCATCGGGGGGGCCACAGAGACCCAGTACTTC

abundance: .
v_gene: TRBV3-1/TRBV3-2
j_gene: TRBJ1-1
d_gene: TRBD1
CDR3aa: CASSQRTGGSVTEAFF
CDR3nt: TGTGCCAGCAGCCAACGGACAGGGGGATCTGTCACTGAAGCTTTCTTT

abundance: .
v_gene: TRBV5-1
j_gene: TRBJ2-7
d_gene: .
CDR3aa: CASSLSPASGSNF
CDR3nt: TGCGCCAGCAGCTTGAGCCCCGCGTCTGGGAGCAACTTC

abundance: .
v_gene: TRBV11-2
j_gene: TRBJ2-2
d_gene: TRBD1
CDR3aa: CASSPRQGWGGELFF
CDR3nt: TGTGCCAGCAGCCCCCGACAGGGATGGGGCGGGGAGCTGTTTTTT

abundance: .
v_gene: TRBV7-2
j_gene: TRBJ1-4
d_gene: .
CDR3aa: CASSLNPYRATNEKLFF
CDR3nt: TGTGCCAGCAGCTTAAACCCATACCGAGCAACTAATGAAAAACTGTTTTTT

abundance: .
v_gene: TRBV2
j_gene: TRBJ1-2
d_gene: .
CDR3aa: CASNKEFGGYTF
CDR3nt: TGTGCCAGCAACAAGGAATTCGGGGGCTACACCTTC

abundance: .
v_gene: TRBV7-2
j_gene: TRBJ1-1
d_gene: .
CDR3aa: CASSLLGDNTEAFF
CDR3nt: TGTGCCAGCAGCTTGCTAGGGGATAACACTGAAGCTTTCTTT

abundance: .
v_gene: TRBV11-1
j_gene: TRBJ2-2
d_gene: TRBD1
CDR3aa: CASRRTGDYNTGELFF
CDR3nt: TGTGCCAGCAGACGAACAGGGGATTATAACACCGGGGAGCTGTTTTTT

abundance: once
v_gene: TRBV11-2
j_gene: TRBJ2-1
d_gene: .
CDR3aa: CASSLTRDSYNEQFF
CDR3nt: TGTGCCAGCAGCTTAACCCGGGACTCCTACAATGAGCAGTTCTTC

abundance: .
v_gene: TRBV11-3
j_gene: TRBJ2-3
d_gene: TRBD2
CDR3aa: CASSLSASGAITQYF
CDR3nt: TGTGCCAGCAGCTTATCGGCTAGCGGGGCCATTACGCAGTATTTT

abundance: .
v_gene: TRBV3-1/TRBV3-2
j_gene: TRBJ2-5
d_gene: TRBD1
CDR3aa: CASSNTGGGWETQYF
CDR3nt: TGTGCCAGCAGCAATACAGGGGGCGGGTGGGAGACCCAGTACTTC

abundance: .
v_gene: TRBV4-3
j_gene: TRBJ1-4
d_gene: .
CDR3aa: CASSQDPGNNEKLFF
CDR3nt: TGCGCCAGCAGCCAAGACCCCGGGAACAATGAAAAACTGTTTTTT

abundance: .
v_gene: TRBV10-3
j_gene: TRBJ1-5
d_gene: TRBD1
CDR3aa: CAISESGTGPQPQHF
CDR3nt: TGTGCCATCAGTGAGTCGGGGACAGGGCCCCAGCCCCAGCATTTT

abundance: .
v_gene: TRBV6-5
j_gene: TRBJ2-7
d_gene: TRBD1
CDR3aa: CASSLDRVYEQYF
CDR3nt: TGTGCCAGCAGTCTTGACAGGGTCTACGAGCAGTACTTC

abundance: .
v_gene: TRBV28
j_gene: TRBJ1-4
d_gene: .
CDR3aa: CASSFRGGNEKLFF
CDR3nt: TGTGCCAGCAGTTTCAGGGGTGGTAATGAAAAACTGTTTTTT

abundance: once
v_gene: TRBV28
j_gene: TRBJ1-5
d_gene: .
CDR3aa: CASSSPRGAGSNQPQHF
CDR3nt: TGTGCCAGCAGCTCCCCGCGGGGGGCGGGAAGCAATCAGCCCCAGCATTTT

abundance: .
v_gene: TRBV9
j_gene: TRBJ1-2
d_gene: TRBD1
CDR3aa: CASSAYRGLDYGYTF
CDR3nt: TGTGCCAGCAGCGCATACAGGGGGCTGGACTATGGCTACACCTTC

abundance: .
v_gene: TRBV19
j_gene: TRBJ1-1
d_gene: .
CDR3aa: CASSMTRNTEAFF
CDR3nt: TGTGCCAGTAGTATGACTAGGAACACTGAAGCTTTCTTT

abundance: .
v_gene: TRBV19
j_gene: TRBJ1-1
d_gene: .
CDR3aa: CASTLSGEAEAFF
CDR3nt: TGTGCCAGTACCCTGAGCGGGGAGGCTGAAGCTTTCTTT

abundance: .
v_gene: TRBV27
j_gene: TRBJ1-5
d_gene: TRBD1
CDR3aa: CASSQVGQLYSNQPQHF
CDR3nt: TGTGCCAGCAGCCAAGTGGGACAGCTATATAGCAATCAGCCCCAGCATTTT

abundance: once
v_gene: TRBV19
j_gene: TRBJ2-5
d_gene: TRBD1
CDR3aa: CASSNRGAETQYF
CDR3nt: TGTGCCAGTAGTAACAGGGGGGCAGAGACCCAGTACTTC

abundance: .
v_gene: TRBV28
j_gene: TRBJ2-5
d_gene: TRBD1
CDR3aa: CASSLWSAGGTQETQYF
CDR3nt: TGTGCCAGCAGTTTATGGTCGGCAGGGGGAACTCAAGAGACCCAGTACTTC

abundance: .
v_gene: TRBV5-1
j_gene: TRBJ1-1
d_gene: .
CDR3aa: CASSSLSTGTTEAFF
CDR3nt: TGCGCCAGCAGCTCACTATCTACCGGGACTACTGAAGCTTTCTTT

abundance: .
v_gene: TRBV3-1/TRBV3-2
j_gene: TRBJ2-2
d_gene: TRBD1
CDR3aa: CASRHRDRGNTGELFF
CDR3nt: TGTGCCAGCAGACACCGGGACAGGGGGAACACCGGGGAGCTGTTTTTT

abundance: .
v_gene: TRBV21-1
j_gene: TRBJ1-6
d_gene: .
CDR3aa: CASTTGSHNSPLHF
CDR3nt: TGTGCCAGCACCACAGGGTCGCATAATTCACCCCTCCACTTT

abundance: once
v_gene: TRBV21-1
j_gene: TRBJ1-3
d_gene: .
CDR3aa: CASSKEGPGDSGNTIYF
CDR3nt: TGTGCCAGCAGCAAAGAGGGCCCAGGGGACTCTGGAAACACCATATATTTT

abundance: .
v_gene: TRBV6-6
j_gene: TRBJ2-1
d_gene: TRBD2
CDR3aa: CASQRGGNNEQFF
CDR3nt: TGTGCCAGTCAGCGGGGGGGTAACAATGAGCAGTTCTTC

abundance: .
v_gene: TRBV27
j_gene: TRBJ1-2
d_gene: .
CDR3aa: CASGGGFFGYTF
CDR3nt: TGTGCCAGCGGGGGGGGTTTTTTTGGCTACACCTTC

abundance: .
v_gene: TRBV9
j_gene: TRBJ2-5
d_gene: TRBD1
CDR3aa: CASSVAPTGAREETQYF
CDR3nt: TGTGCCAGCAGCGTAGCCCCGACAGGGGCGCGGGAAGAGACCCAGTACTTC

abundance: .
v_gene: TRBV28
j_gene: TRBJ1-2
d_gene: TRBD1
CDR3aa: CASIYSGTGALYGYTF
CDR3nt: TGTGCCAGCATATACTCCGGGACAGGCGCACTCTATGGCTACACCTTC

abundance: .
v_gene: TRBV27
j_gene: TRBJ1-1
d_gene: TRBD1
CDR3aa: CASSLQGENTEAFF
CDR3nt: TGTGCCAGCAGTCTACAGGGGGAGAACACTGAAGCTTTCTTT

abundance: .
v_gene: TRBV30
j_gene: TRBJ1-6
d_gene: .
CDR3aa: CATIQGGGSPLHF
CDR3nt: TGTGCCACGATACAGGGCGGTGGTTCACCCCTCCACTTT

abundance: few
v_gene: TRBV7-9
j_gene: TRBJ2-1
d_gene: .
CDR3aa: CASSWTEAEQFF
CDR3nt: TGTGCCAGCAGTTGGACAGAGGCTGAGCAGTTCTTC

abundance: .
v_gene: TRBV7-3
j_gene: TRBJ1-2
d_gene: .
CDR3aa: CASSLEGTDYGYTF
CDR3nt: TGTGCCAGCAGCTTAGAAGGGACTGACTATGGCTACACCTTC

abundance: .
v_gene: TRBV7-2
j_gene: TRBJ2-2
d_gene: .
CDR3aa: CASSLLQGTGELFF
CDR3nt: TGTGCCAGCAGCTTACTCCAGGGGACCGGGGAGCTGTTTTTT

abundance: .
v_gene: TRBV11-2
j_gene: TRBJ2-3
d_gene: TRBD2
CDR3aa: CASSLGRGGAVHTQYF
CDR3nt: TGTGCCAGCAGCTTAGGGCGCGGGGGGGCGGTTCATACGCAGTATTTT

abundance: .
v_gene: TRBV6-2/TRBV6-3
j_gene: TRBJ2-3
d_gene: TRBD2
CDR3aa: CASSYDGRQVTDTQYF
CDR3nt: TGTGCCAGCAGTTACGACGGGAGGCAGGTCACAGATACGCAGTATTTT

abundance: .
v_gene: TRBV28
j_gene: TRBJ1-2
d_gene: .
CDR3aa: CASSKDQARYGYTF
CDR3nt: TGTGCCAGCAGTAAAGACCAGGCTCGCTATGGCTACACCTTC

abundance: .
v_gene: TRBV9
j_gene: TRBJ1-2
d_gene: TRBD1
CDR3aa: CASSIPETGRINGYTF
CDR3nt: TGTGCCAGCAGCATACCCGAGACAGGGAGAATTAATGGCTACACCTTC

abundance: .
v_gene: TRBV4-1
j_gene: TRBJ2-5
d_gene: .
CDR3aa: CASSQLFLNVAEETQYF
CDR3nt: TGCGCCAGCAGCCAATTGTTTCTTAATGTGGCTGAAGAGACCCAGTACTTC

abundance: .
v_gene: TRBV9
j_gene: TRBJ2-7
d_gene: .
CDR3aa: CASSVAVTGPYEQYF
CDR3nt: TGTGCCAGCAGCGTCGCGGTAACAGGGCCCTACGAGCAGTACTTC